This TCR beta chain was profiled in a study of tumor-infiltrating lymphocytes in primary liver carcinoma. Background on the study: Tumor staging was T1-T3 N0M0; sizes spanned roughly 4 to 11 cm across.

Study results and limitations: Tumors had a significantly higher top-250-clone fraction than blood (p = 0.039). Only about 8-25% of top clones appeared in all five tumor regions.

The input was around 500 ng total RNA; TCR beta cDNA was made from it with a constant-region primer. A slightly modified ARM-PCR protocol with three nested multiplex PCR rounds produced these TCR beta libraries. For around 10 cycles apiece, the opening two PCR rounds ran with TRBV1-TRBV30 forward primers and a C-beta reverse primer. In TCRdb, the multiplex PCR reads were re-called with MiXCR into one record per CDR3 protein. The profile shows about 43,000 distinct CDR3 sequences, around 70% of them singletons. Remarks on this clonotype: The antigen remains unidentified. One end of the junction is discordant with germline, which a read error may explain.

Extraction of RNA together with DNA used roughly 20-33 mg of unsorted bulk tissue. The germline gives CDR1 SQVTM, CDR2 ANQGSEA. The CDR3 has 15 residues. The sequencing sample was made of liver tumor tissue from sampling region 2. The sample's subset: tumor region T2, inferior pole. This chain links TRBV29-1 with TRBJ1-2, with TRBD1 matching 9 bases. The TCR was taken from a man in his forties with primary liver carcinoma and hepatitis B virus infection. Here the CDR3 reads CSVAPRLQGAFCYTF. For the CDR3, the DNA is TGCAGCGTGGCCCCCCGCCTACAGGGGGCTTTCTGCTACACCTTT.